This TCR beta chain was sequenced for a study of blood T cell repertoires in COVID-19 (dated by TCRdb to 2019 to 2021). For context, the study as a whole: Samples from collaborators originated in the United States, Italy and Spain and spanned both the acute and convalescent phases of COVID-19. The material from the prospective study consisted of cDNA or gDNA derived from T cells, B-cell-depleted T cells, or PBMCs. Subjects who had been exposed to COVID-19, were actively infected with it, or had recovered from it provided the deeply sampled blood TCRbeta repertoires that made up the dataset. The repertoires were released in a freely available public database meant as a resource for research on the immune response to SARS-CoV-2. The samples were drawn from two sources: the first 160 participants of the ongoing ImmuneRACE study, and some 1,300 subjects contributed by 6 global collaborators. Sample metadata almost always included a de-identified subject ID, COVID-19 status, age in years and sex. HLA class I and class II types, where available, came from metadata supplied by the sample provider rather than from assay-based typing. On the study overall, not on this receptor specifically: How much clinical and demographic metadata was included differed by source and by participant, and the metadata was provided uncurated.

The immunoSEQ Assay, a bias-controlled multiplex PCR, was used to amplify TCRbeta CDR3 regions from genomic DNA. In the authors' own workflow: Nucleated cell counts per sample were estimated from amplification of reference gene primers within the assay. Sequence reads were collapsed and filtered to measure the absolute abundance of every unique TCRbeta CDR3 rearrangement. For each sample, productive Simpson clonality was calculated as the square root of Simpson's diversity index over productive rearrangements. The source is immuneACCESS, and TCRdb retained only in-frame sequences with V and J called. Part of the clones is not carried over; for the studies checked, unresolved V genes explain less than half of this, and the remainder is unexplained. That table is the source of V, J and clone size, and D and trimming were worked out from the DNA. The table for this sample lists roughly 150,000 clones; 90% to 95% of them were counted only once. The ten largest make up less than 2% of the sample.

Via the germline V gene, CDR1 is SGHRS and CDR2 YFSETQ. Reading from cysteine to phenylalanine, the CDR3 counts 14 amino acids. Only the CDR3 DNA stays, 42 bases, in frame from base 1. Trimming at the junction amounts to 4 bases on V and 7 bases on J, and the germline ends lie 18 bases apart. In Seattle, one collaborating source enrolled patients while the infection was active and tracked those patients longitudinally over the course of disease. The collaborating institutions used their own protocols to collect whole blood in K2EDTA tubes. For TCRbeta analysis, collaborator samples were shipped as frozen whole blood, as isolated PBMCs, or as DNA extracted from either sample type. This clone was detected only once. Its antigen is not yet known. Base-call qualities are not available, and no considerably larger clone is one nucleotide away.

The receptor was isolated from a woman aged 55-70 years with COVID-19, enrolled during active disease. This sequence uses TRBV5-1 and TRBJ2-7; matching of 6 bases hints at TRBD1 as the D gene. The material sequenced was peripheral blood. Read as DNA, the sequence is TGCGCCAGCAGCACAACGGGACAACCCTTGGAGCAGTACTTC. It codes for CASSTTGQPLEQYF.